A selection of T cell receptor beta chains follows, all from one sample in a study of T cell responses to AZD1222 COVID-19 vaccine. Measured with immunoSEQ multiplex PCR; TCRdb has only the in-frame clones, and not every one. Here the sample spans some 150,000 clones, about 93% being singletons. Material: peripheral blood, obtained on day 0 of AZD1222 vaccination. The receptors come from an adult in good health. Each CDR3 is given with its conserved first and last residue. The D gene is left open where the match is weak. The size field is filled for only some rows; it gives once, few, many or a size class.

j_call	d_call	v_call	cdr3_length	clone_size	cdr3_aa
TRBJ1-1	NA	TRBV12-3/TRBV12-4	13	NA	CASSFGLGTEAFF
TRBJ2-5	TRBD1	TRBV7-9	15	once	CASSSTPGGRETQYF
TRBJ1-2	TRBD1	TRBV19	13	NA	CATPGTGGRGYTF
TRBJ2-3	NA	TRBV5-6	15	NA	CASSFERADTDTQYF
TRBJ1-3	NA	TRBV30	12	NA	CAYLNSGNTIYF
TRBJ2-4	NA	TRBV12-2	20	NA	CASRSYVGTSGGSAKNIQYF
TRBJ1-5	NA	TRBV19	13	NA	CASSKVRDQPQHF
TRBJ1-2	NA	TRBV3-1/TRBV3-2	15	NA	CASSQRAPRKEGYTF
TRBJ2-5	TRBD2	TRBV9	17	once	CASSVGASGGAGETQYF
TRBJ1-2	NA	TRBV28	15	NA	CASSGGQGRSYGYTF
TRBJ2-3	TRBD2	TRBV9	17	once	CASSAPGLAISTDTQYF
TRBJ1-5	NA	TRBV3-1/TRBV3-2	14	NA	CASSQEGGVQPQHF
TRBJ1-1	TRBD1	TRBV9	18	NA	CASSLQRQGGVMNTEAFF
TRBJ1-1	NA	TRBV10-3	16	NA	CATTPLRGAVNTEAFF
TRBJ1-3	NA	TRBV7-9	13	NA	CASSQERGNTIYF
TRBJ1-4	NA	TRBV7-2	13	NA	CASSLRVDEKLFF
TRBJ1-5	TRBD1	TRBV5-1	17	NA	CASSLGTGGIGNQPQHF
TRBJ2-1	TRBD2	TRBV30	18	once	CAWSGGGTSGRNYNEQFF
TRBJ1-2	TRBD1	TRBV7-8	14	NA	CASSAGTGSYGYTF
TRBJ2-6	TRBD1	TRBV18	18	once	CASSLLGQGVSGANVLTF
TRBJ1-2	NA	TRBV5-8	13	NA	CASSLTPNYGYTF
TRBJ2-5	NA	TRBV15	15	once	CATSRDYTGLETQYF
TRBJ1-5	TRBD1	TRBV19	16	NA	CASTPTGAVGNQPQHF
TRBJ2-2	NA	TRBV7-3	15	NA	CASSLRAGSTGELFF
TRBJ2-5	TRBD2	TRBV6-2/TRBV6-3	16	NA	CASSYGSAGTQETQYF
TRBJ1-5	NA	TRBV2	14	NA	CASGGGRANQPQHF
TRBJ2-1	TRBD2	TRBV7-2	17	NA	CASTLSSGGVMYNEQFF
TRBJ2-5	NA	TRBV5-1	15	NA	CASSPAWGVGETQYF
TRBJ1-2	NA	TRBV4-3	14	NA	CASSHQGKNYGYTF
TRBJ2-1	NA	TRBV7-9	11	NA	CASSPYNEQFF
TRBJ2-3	NA	TRBV2	12	NA	CASSISPDTQYF
TRBJ1-2	NA	TRBV29-1	12	NA	CSAYKGNYGYTF
TRBJ1-3	TRBD1	TRBV2	17	few	CASRGSLTGSSGNTIYF
TRBJ1-2	TRBD1	TRBV7-9	15	NA	CASSLGGPGTDGYTF
TRBJ2-5	TRBD2	TRBV6-2/TRBV6-3	15	NA	CASSLAGANQETQYF
TRBJ2-2	TRBD1	TRBV13	14	many	CASRDRGDTGELFF
TRBJ2-6	TRBD2	TRBV7-3	17	few	CASSSSGTVSGANVLTF
TRBJ1-2	NA	TRBV5-1	15	NA	CASSAQGPPNYGYTF
TRBJ1-2	NA	TRBV21-1	17	NA	CASSKGLLDARGYGYTF
TRBJ1-3	TRBD1	TRBV7-2	15	NA	CASSLFQGEGNTIYF
TRBJ1-2	NA	TRBV27	13	NA	CASSLMGAWGYTF
TRBJ1-2	NA	TRBV28	13	NA	CASLGQNRYGYTF
TRBJ2-3	TRBD1	TRBV5-1	15	NA	CASSLGTGYTDTQYF
TRBJ2-1	NA	TRBV7-2	15	NA	CASSFGQTLYNEQFF
TRBJ1-4	NA	TRBV3-1/TRBV3-2	15	NA	CASSQVTRSNEKLFF
TRBJ1-4	NA	TRBV5-1	14	NA	CASSLERINEKLFF
TRBJ2-1	TRBD2	TRBV12-3/TRBV12-4	12	NA	CASSGLAHEQFF
TRBJ1-5	NA	TRBV10-1	16	NA	CASSGGEMGSNQPQHF
TRBJ2-2	NA	TRBV13	13	NA	CASSLAGTRELFF
TRBJ1-2	TRBD1	TRBV12-3/TRBV12-4	13	NA	CASSRGQVTGYTF